This T cell receptor beta chain was sequenced during a study of cytomegalovirus exposure and HLA in healthy donors listed by TCRdb under 2017. Notes on the research overall: An earlier analysis of several hundred of the donors reported 250 to 300 Gb of sequence data and around 110 million unique TCR beta sequences from about 180 million T cells. In a later analysis, previously published TCR beta repertoires from 600 to 850 donors were re-analyzed and high-resolution HLA genotyping was added so that TCR occurrence patterns could be studied. The study was designed to test whether signatures of past pathogen exposure could be identified by cataloging public T cell receptors. All discovery cohort repertoires had been generated using a single sequencing platform. On average, 235,054 unique TCR beta nucleotide sequences were sequenced per donor among a few hundred genotyped donors of the cohort, with 15% to 20% of those sequences being non-productive. An earlier analysis of nearly 600 of the donors applied high-throughput TCR beta sequencing to assess whether each TCR beta V gene segment acted as functional or pseudogenic. Of the 350 to 450 genotyped donors, more than 75% were placed in the genetic ancestry cluster associated with self-reported Caucasian donors. The later analysis used no new phenotypic data to find candidate immune exposures, relying instead on TCR beta sequences and their occurrence across donors. Using immunosequencing, the study profiled T cell repertoires from around 670 subjects and related those repertoires to cytomegalovirus serostatus. Class I and class II HLA loci were covered by the typing at four-digit resolution. Donor age, sex, ethnicity and CMV serostatus were compiled alongside the repertoire data. In a later genetic analysis, genome-wide SNP genotypes for about 65% of the roughly 670 donors were used, and that subset was treated as a discovery cohort. To predict cytomegalovirus infection status, the study brought together high-throughput TCR immunosequencing, statistical association of individual TCRs with disease status, and machine learning. Around 330 gigabases of sequencing data and around 88 million unique TCR sequences made up an early release that covered several hundred HLA-typed donors. Roughly five DR-DQ haplotypes were treated as single units for association and clustering because of strong linkage in the cohort. In addition to the first cohort of 650 to 750 subjects, a separate validation cohort of approximately 120 different subjects was used. Typing coverage differed by locus: A, B, C, DRB1 and DQB1 were typed in roughly 629-630 donors, DQA1 in 522, DPA1 in approximately 610, and DPB1 in approximately 450.

The cohort comprised around 690 healthy bone marrow donors. All cohort members were sampled while nominally healthy, although unrecorded immune exposures were likely present. The donor tested CMV seronegative, placing the donor among the 350 or so seronegative members of the cohort. A peripheral blood sample was provided by each donor, and peripheral blood mononuclear cells were used for TCR beta sequencing. The Qiagen DNeasy Blood Extraction Kit was used to extract genomic DNA from the blood cell samples. The paper's findings and limits, for the study overall: A few of the identified cytomegalovirus-associated TCR beta chains were confirmed in vitro to be specific for cytomegalovirus antigens. HLA typing was unavailable for some donors at each locus, so association tests used only the typed subset. In a later analysis, over 15,000 TCR beta sequences were associated with specific HLA alleles at a false discovery rate of 0.05. Assigning TCR associations to individual alleles was difficult when HLA alleles, especially DR and DQ, strongly co-occurred. A total of roughly 160 TCR beta chains were listed by the study as associated with cytomegalovirus. A later analysis found that most CMV-associated TCR beta chains appeared HLA-restricted, with HLA associations seemingly driven largely by CMV exposure. Most TCR sequences were observed very rarely across donors, whereas some public TCRs were present in many individuals. A cluster of highly shared sequence variants was judged likely to be a technical artifact of the sequencing pipeline. According to the authors, the approach could potentially be generalized to other disease states and immunological phenotypes. In a later analysis, HLA-associated TCR beta chains showed more clonal expansion and lower generation probabilities than non-associated chains that were equally common. Correlated functional status among segregating V segments might reflect linkage disequilibrium, but an unknown experimental factor could not be ruled out. Several of the top co-occurrence clusters appeared to be linked to parvovirus B19, influenza, CMV and Epstein-Barr virus, according to a later analysis. A later genetic analysis associated a missense DCLRE1C variant with V-gene and J-gene trimming of TCR beta chains, and an independent cohort replicated the association. In an earlier analysis of about 550 of the donors, most TCR beta V segments were observed in productive rearrangements about 90% or about 30% of the time, broadly matching IMGT annotations. Sequencing depth was assumed to be roughly uniform across donors in the presence/absence analyses, though that assumption may not hold. In this cohort, only TCR beta chains were sequenced, and detectable features were limited by the absence of alpha or paired-chain data. The classifier was reported to diagnose cytomegalovirus status with high specificity and sensitivity in both the original and validation cohorts. The 87-base-pair reads could not distinguish some IMGT-functional V segments, including TRBV6-2 and TRBV6-3, so those segments were excluded. In a later analysis, TCR association rates were found to vary across HLA loci, with the most associated TCRs seen for DRB1 alleles and the fewest for HLA-C alleles. CMV serostatus was the only immune exposure information available for the cohort. According to a later genetic analysis, donors in an Asian-associated ancestry cluster had fewer N-insertions in productive TCRs than the approximately 690-donor mean. Because counts were too low, under 20 rarely observed V segments, including chromosome 9 orphons, were left out of the earlier analysis of 500 to 750 of the donors. A further reported finding was that TCR beta sequences accurately predicted the HLA-A and HLA-B alleles for most subjects in the first cohort.

The library was obtained by the immunoSEQ multiplex PCR assay. For the multiplex PCR, a mixture combining 60 forward primers for TCR Vbeta segments and 13 reverse primers for TCR Jbeta segments was used. A multiplex PCR assay on genomic DNA amplified the CDR3 region of rearranged TCR beta genes. Amplified TCR beta libraries were sequenced as 87-base-pair reads on the Illumina HiSeq System. On the study's bioinformatics: A later analysis counted about 80 million unique TCR beta chains across the 666 repertoires, and 10 million to 11 million of these chains were shared by at least two donors. Raw reads were error-corrected and collapsed into unique sequences with a nearest-neighbor algorithm that merged closely related sequences to remove PCR and sequencing errors. To assign V, D and J gene segments, CDR3 sequences were aligned to IMGT reference sequences. For a sequence to be retained, a match of at least six nucleotides was required to both a V gene segment and a J gene segment. Rearrangements were called productive when the CDR3 lacked stop codons and stayed in frame with V and J; all others were non-productive. CDR3 was defined according to IMGT convention as the region running from the second conserved V-encoded cysteine to the conserved J-encoded phenylalanine. Sequences without an unambiguous match to a single V gene segment were excluded from the earlier analysis of 450 to 750 of the donors. An earlier analysis of several hundred of the donors called V segments functional above 56.7% productive rearrangements and segregating when the between-donor standard deviation exceeded 5%. A statistical classification framework was built to diagnose cytomegalovirus status from the catalog of TCR beta chain sequences. A later analysis assigned V and J genes by comparing TCR nucleotide sequences with IMGT/GENE-DB human TR gene sequences. The TCRdist pipeline was used in a later analysis to assign CDR3 sequences and most-parsimonious VDJ recombination scenarios. A later analysis defined each TCR beta chain by its CDR3 amino acid sequence plus V-gene family, and excluded reads lacking a unique V-gene family. In a later analysis, fewer than 650 highly shared, low-generation-probability nucleotide sequences were removed to address suspected cross-contamination and a sequencing artifact. In a later analysis, a clonal expansion index was calculated for each public chain from normalized within-repertoire ranks of inferred template counts. Generation probabilities in a later analysis came from a VDJ recombination model fitted to out-of-frame rearrangements, and those results were checked against IGoR. In a later analysis, hypergeometric tests were used to score TCR-TCR, TCR-HLA and TCR-CMV co-occurrence, with a repertoire-size bias correction applied to TCR pairs. False discovery rates were estimated in a later analysis by permuting HLA or CMV assignments 20 times. In a later analysis, co-occurring TCRs were grouped using DBSCAN, and TCRdist sequence similarity was added for clustering within HLA-allele-positive subsets. Repertoires with fewer than 30,000 or more than 120,000 public chains were left out of co-occurrence clustering, as were four to six repertoires with anomalous nucleotide sharing. This is the immuneACCESS table as TCRdb keeps it, with only in-frame sequences that have V and J called. A part of the clones is gone; compared with another copy, unresolved V genes explain less than half, and the rest is unexplained. V, J and clone size are taken as reported in that table, and D and trimming were inferred from the DNA itself. The sample includes just over 150,000 clones, with about 88% observed a single time. The leading ten clones occupy almost 2% of the sample.

On this clone itself: There is no known antigen for this receptor. Base qualities are not at hand, and no much larger clone is one base apart.

In the germline V gene, CDR1 corresponds to SQVTM and CDR2 to ANQGSEA. The CDR3, cysteine through phenylalanine, is 14 amino acids long. Solely the CDR3 DNA is kept, with 42 bases framed from the first base. The sequenced sample was PBMCs. The origin of this receptor is a woman aged 18-29 years in good health and CMV-seronegative. The chain is assembled from TRBV29-1 and TRBJ2-5; 8 bases in between match TRBD1. The end of the DNA fits TRBJ2-7 better, so the J call may be wrong. The DNA reads TGCAGCGTTGGGGCAGGGGGCGTAAAGTACGAGCAGTACTTC. Its protein product is CSVGAGGVKYEQYF.